This entry describes one TCR beta chain. V lost 3 bases and J lost 0, with 18 bases in between. CDR3 length: 18 amino acids. The germline CDR1 and CDR2 sequences are LGHDT and YNNKEL (reference sequence). The entry originates in a study of regulatory T cells in long-lasting Graves disease. With iRepertoire HTBI primers and Arm-PCR of CDR3 regions, TCR beta libraries were built. TCRdb called the multiplex PCR reads again in MiXCR, with one record for every CDR3 protein. The sample consists of about 470,000 distinct CDR3 sequences, about 20% of them appearing once. Indicated time point: persistent/refractory GD, antithyroid drugs over 5 years with positive TRAb. RNA isolated from PBMCs was used to make the TCR library.

This TCR was recovered from a female donor with Graves disease. The chain couples TRBV3-1 to TRBJ1-3, with D maybe TRBD1 (6 bases). The specimen was peripheral blood mononuclear cells (PBMCs), collected when the disease was refractory, from a patient treated with antithyroid drugs. In DNA form, the CDR3 reads TGTGCCAGCAGCCACCTCTCGGACAGCACGAGCTCTGGAAACACCATATATTTT. Translated: CASSHLSDSTSSGNTIYF.